This T cell receptor (beta chain) was recorded in a study of blood T cell repertoires in COVID-19. Only a few counts were recorded for this clone. Germline-derived CDR1 and CDR2 are LNHDA and SQIVND (reference sequence). Trimming took 3 bases from V and 1 from J, leaving 12 bases between them. This CDR3 contains 15 residues. Per the authors' pipeline: Amplification with reference gene primers provided the estimates of nucleated cell counts. Produced via immunoSEQ multiplex PCR; TCRdb's table is partial and in-frame only. The DNA was the basis for D and trimming; V, J and clone size are from that table. The sample contains 180,000 or so clones, roughly 80% of which appear only once.

This chain links TRBV19 with TRBJ1-1; the D is unclear. Sequencing was done on a sample of peripheral blood. This TCR was sampled from a woman aged 70-85 years with acute or convalescent COVID-19. The CDR3 here is CASSMSRLTNTEAFF. CDR3 sequence (DNA): TGTGCCAGTAGTATGTCGAGGCTTACGAACACTGAAGCTTTCTTT.